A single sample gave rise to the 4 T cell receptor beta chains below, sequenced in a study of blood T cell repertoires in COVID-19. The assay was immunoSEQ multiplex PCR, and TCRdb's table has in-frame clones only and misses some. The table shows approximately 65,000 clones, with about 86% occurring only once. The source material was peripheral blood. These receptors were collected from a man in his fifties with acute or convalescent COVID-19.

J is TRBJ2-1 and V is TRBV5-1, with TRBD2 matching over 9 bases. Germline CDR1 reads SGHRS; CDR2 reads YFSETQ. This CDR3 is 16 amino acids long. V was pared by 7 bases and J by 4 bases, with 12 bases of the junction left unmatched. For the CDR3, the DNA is TGCGCCAGCTCTCTCCTGGGTAGCGGGAGTTACAATGAGCAGTTCTTC. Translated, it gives CASSLLGSGSYNEQFF.

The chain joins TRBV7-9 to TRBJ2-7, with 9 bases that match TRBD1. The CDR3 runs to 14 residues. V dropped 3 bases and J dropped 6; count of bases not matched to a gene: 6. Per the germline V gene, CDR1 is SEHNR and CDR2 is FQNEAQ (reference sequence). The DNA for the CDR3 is TGTGCCAGCAGCTTTCCGACAGGGGGATTCGAGCAGTACTTC. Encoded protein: CASSFPTGGFEQYF.

CDR3 sequence reads: CAWTSRRGETQYF. The CDR3 DNA follows: TGTGCCTGGACGTCGAGAAGGGGCGAGACCCAGTACTTC. V usage is TRBV30 and J usage is TRBJ2-5, with TRBD1 as a possible D gene (5 bases). Germline CDR1 reads GTSNPN; CDR2 reads SVGIG (reference sequence). The CDR3 consists of 13 residues. V was cut by 4 bases and J by 5 bases, with 14 bases left in between.

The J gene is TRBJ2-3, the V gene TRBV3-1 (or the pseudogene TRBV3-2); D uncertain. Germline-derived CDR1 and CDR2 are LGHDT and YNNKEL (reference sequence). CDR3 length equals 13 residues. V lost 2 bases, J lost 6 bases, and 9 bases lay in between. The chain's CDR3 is CASSQSFSDTQYF. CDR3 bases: TGTGCCAGCAGCCAAAGTTTCAGTGATACGCAGTATTTT.